The 14 T cell receptor beta chains below were found in one sample sequenced in a study of identical twins. TCRdb analysed the 5' RACE reads with MiXCR anew, one entry per CDR3 protein. The profile shows around 250,000 distinct CDR3 sequences, 6% to 7% of them singletons. The sample was also reused in another study, on T cells expressing NK-cell markers.

Specimen: CD8+ T cells sorted from blood. These receptors all stem from a woman under 30 in good health.

The chain recombines TRBV20-1 with TRBJ2-1, with D possibly being TRBD1 (6 bases). The CDR3 spans 18 residues. Trimming left V 1 base short and J 12 bases short, with 31 bases between. Germline assignment: CDR1 DFQATT and CDR2 SNEGSKA (reference sequence). The CDR3 region has the DNA TGCAGTGCTAGAGCTAAATTTTTGACAGGAGCCACCCGAGTCGGGCAGTTCTTC. It encodes CSARAKFLTGATRVGQFF.

V usage is TRBV4-3 and J usage is TRBJ1-5; the D gene is possibly TRBD1 (5 bases). V shed 4 bases and J shed 4 bases, with 17 bases lying between them. Germline CDR1 LGHNA, CDR2 YSLEER. The CDR3 runs to 16 residues. CDR3 coding DNA: TGCGCCAGCAGCCCCGATTTCGGGGGAGGGAATCAGCCCCAGCATTTT. Its translation: CASSPDFGGGNQPQHF.

The chain uses TRBV11-2 and TRBJ2-2; D is unclear. With 1 base removed from V and 3 bases from J, the gap between germline ends came to 9 bases. Looked up from germline, CDR1 is SGHAT and CDR2 is FQNNGV. This CDR3 is 15 amino acids long. The CDR3 spells CASSLGGSDTGELFF. The CDR3 region has the DNA TGTGCCAGCAGCTTAGGGGGTTCCGACACCGGGGAGCTGTTTTTT. The full variable domain, completed using reference TRBV11-2 and TRBJ2-2, is EAGVAQSPRYKIIEKRQSVAFWCNPISGHATLYWYQQILGQGPKLLIQFQNNGVVDDSQLPKDRFSAERLKGVDSTLKIQPAKLEDSAVYLCASSLGGSDTGELFFGEGSRLTVL.

This clonotype showed up just a few times. The V gene is TRBV2, the J gene TRBJ2-6; the D is unclear. The CDR3 is 14 residues long. The V end was cut by 4 bases, the J end by 0 bases, with 4 bases between. Germline CDR1 and CDR2: SNHLY and FYNNEI. This CDR3 reads CASSAPSGANVLTF. CDR3 DNA: TGTGCCAGCAGTGCGCCCTCTGGGGCCAACGTCCTGACTTTC. Full variable domain (rest looked up from reference TRBV2 and TRBJ2-6): EPEVTQTPSHQVTQMGQEVILRCVPISNHLYFYWYRQILGQKVEFLVSFYNNEISEKSEIFDDQFSVERPDGSNFTLKIRSTKLEDSAMYFCASSAPSGANVLTFGAGSRLTVL.

This chain links TRBV20-1 with TRBJ1-1; the match to TRBD1 covers 7 bases. The CDR3 covers 13 residues. Germline V gene data show CDR1 as DFQATT and CDR2 as SNEGSKA (reference sequence). V lost 7 bases to trimming and J lost 5 bases; unmatched junction nucleotides: 10. The CDR3 DNA reads TGCAGTGGCTCGGGACAGTTCATAACTGAAGCTTTCTTT. Protein sequence: CSGSGQFITEAFF.

CDR3 DNA: TGTGCTAGTGGGGGCGGGACTAGCGTTAGGTTCTACAATGAGCAGTTCTTC. Translation gives CASGGGTSVRFYNEQFF. This rearrangement joins TRBV12-5 to TRBJ2-1; 10 nucleotides align to TRBD2. Per germline, CDR1 LGHNT and CDR2 FRNRAP. The CDR3 spans 17 residues. V trimming: 6 bases; J trimming: 3 bases; junction bases outside the gene matches: 11.

The rearrangement links TRBV20-1 to TRBJ2-3; 7 bases align to TRBD2. Germline lookup yields CDR1 DFQATT and CDR2 SNEGSKA (reference sequence). V was clipped by 3 bases and J by 6 bases; unmatched bases: 12. The CDR3 runs 15 residues. CDR3 residues: CSASGEGLVGDTQYF. The CDR3 DNA is TGCAGTGCTAGTGGGGAAGGACTAGTAGGTGATACGCAGTATTTT.

This clonotype was picked up many times. The J gene is TRBJ1-2, the V gene TRBV30, with no clear D. Deletions cut 0 bases from V and 2 bases from J, with 4 bases between. The CDR3 sequence is 12 residues long. Germline V CDR1 and CDR2: GTSNPN, SVGIG (reference sequence). The CDR3 loop reads CAWSVTNYGYTF. CDR3 DNA sequence: TGTGCCTGGAGTGTAACGAACTATGGCTACACCTTC.

This clonotype was detected a few times. The V call is TRBV3-1, the J call TRBJ1-1; D is ambiguous. This CDR3 contains 14 residues. V shed 4 bases and J shed 0 bases, with 9 bases lying between them. Germline values: CDR1 LGHDT, CDR2 YNNKEL (reference sequence). The CDR3: CASSPNQVNTEAFF. DNA for the CDR3: TGTGCCAGCAGCCCTAATCAGGTGAACACTGAAGCTTTCTTT. Looking up the rest from reference TRBV3-1 and TRBJ1-1 gives the full variable domain: DTAVSQTPKYLVTQMGNDKSIKCEQNLGHDTMYWYKQDSKKFLKIMFSYNNKELIINETVPNRFSPKSPDKAHLNLHINSLELGDSAVYFCASSPNQVNTEAFFGQGTRLTVV.

This clonotype has ten or more counts. The chain employs TRBV20-1 and TRBJ2-1; 7 nucleotides line up with TRBD1. The CDR3 length is 18 residues. Germline CDR1 is DFQATT and CDR2 is SNEGSKA (reference sequence). V was pared by 1 base and J by 0 bases, with 12 bases of the junction left unmatched. The CDR3 DNA sequence: TGCAGTGCTAGAGGCCGGACAGGCAATACTTACTCCTACAATGAGCAGTTCTTC. As protein: CSARGRTGNTYSYNEQFF.

This clonotype was seen many times. The chain carries TRBV5-8 and TRBJ2-1; possibly TRBD1 for D (6 bases). Germline V lookup: CDR1 SGHTS, CDR2 YDEGEE. This CDR3 is 13 amino acids long. V lost 2 bases and J 3 bases, leaving 6 bases between the germline ends. The CDR3 is CASSLQGYNEQFF. Written as DNA, the CDR3 is TGTGCCAGCAGCTTACAGGGCTACAATGAGCAGTTCTTC.

At least ten counts were recorded for this clonotype. The chain recombines TRBV24-1 with TRBJ2-1, with D uncertain. Trimming cost V 9 bases and J 9 bases, with 11 bases left between them. Germline V gives CDR1 KGHDR, CDR2 SFDVKD. This CDR3 is 11 amino acids long. The CDR3 nucleotides read TGTGCCACCGAAAAGTTCGGTGAGCAGTTCTTC. This translates into CATEKFGEQFF.

This clonotype was detected only a few times. V and J are TRBV7-9 and TRBJ1-1, with no clear D. Trimming shortened V by 11 bases and J by 5 bases, and 15 bases separated the two germline ends. The CDR3 is 12 residues long. Germline V gene lookup returns CDR1 SEHNR and CDR2 FQNEAQ (reference sequence). CDR3 sequence: CAGRAGLTEAFF. The CDR3 DNA follows: TGTGCCGGTCGGGCTGGGTTGACTGAAGCTTTCTTT.

The genes are TRBV10-2 and TRBJ2-1, with D possibly TRBD2 on 6 matching bases. V shed 7 bases and J shed 0 bases, with 13 bases lying between them. This CDR3 spans 15 amino acids. The germline gives CDR1 WSHSY, CDR2 SAAADI. CDR3 amino acids: CASNGGLSSYNEQFF. The CDR3 region has the DNA TGCGCCAGCAACGGGGGACTGAGCTCCTACAATGAGCAGTTCTTC.